The TCR beta chain under discussion was sequenced for a study of glioma-infiltrating T cells. Overall study findings and caveats: Tissue and blood shared very few CDR3 sequences.

TCR alpha and beta CDR3 regions were amplified from RNA using iRepertoire nested multiplex PCR. Input was 100-400 ng of tissue mRNA or PBMC total RNA. TCRdb analysed the multiplex PCR reads with MiXCR anew, one entry per CDR3 protein. This table has roughly 40,000 distinct CDR3 sequences, 20% to 25% appearing once. This clonotype was seen more than once but under ten times. The antigen remains undetermined. The CDR3 is 17 amino acids. Trimming cost V 5 bases and J 0 bases; bases outside gene matches: 12. This receptor was obtained from a human donor with low-grade glioma or glioblastoma, undergoing nonglioma brain surgery, or in good health (not recorded which). Sequenced sample: glioma tissue, nonneoplastic brain tissue, or PBMCs (not recorded which). This chain connects TRBV12-3 or TRBV12-4 to TRBJ2-5, with TRBD1 identical over 7 bases. CDR3 nucleotides: TGTGCCAGCAGTCCCAAAAGGGACAGCTTGTACCAAGAGACCCAGTACTTC. This encodes CASSPKRDSLYQETQYF.